Detailed here is one T cell receptor beta chain. The sample carries other DNA sequences with the same CDR3. The V gene lost 0 bases and the J gene lost 4 bases, with 9 bases spanning the gap. This CDR3 is built from 14 residues. The germline V gene has CDR1 LNHNV and CDR2 YYDKDF (reference sequence). This sample stems from a study of blood T cell repertoires in COVID-19. About the research overall: Material from acute and convalescent COVID-19 was sourced from the United States, Italy and Spain. T cells, B-cell-depleted T cells, or PBMCs provided the cDNA or gDNA that served as material.

In the source study's methods: Nucleated cell counts were estimated from reference gene primer amplification. Clones were sequenced by immunoSEQ multiplex PCR, and TCRdb holds only the in-frame ones, with some missing. The DNA was the basis for D and trimming; V, J and clone size are from that table. The data show 150,000 to 200,000 clones, approximately 80% seen once. The specimen sequenced was peripheral blood. The chain links TRBV15 to TRBJ2-5; the D gene is possibly TRBD2 (6 bases). The receptor was derived from a woman of 80 years or more with active or convalescent COVID-19. This CDR3 reads CATSRDRAGETQYF. DNA for the CDR3: TGTGCCACCAGCAGAGACAGAGCGGGAGAGACCCAGTACTTC.